This T cell receptor (beta chain) came from a study of T cell repertoires in cytomegalovirus infection. V lost 5 bases, J lost 6 bases, and 12 bases stayed unmatched. The germline CDR1 and CDR2 sequences are SEHNR and FQNEAQ (reference sequence). The CDR3 totals 16 residues. TCRdb fed the reads into MiXCR, producing one record per CDR3 protein. The table includes around 530,000 distinct CDR3 sequences, around 27% detected once. The receptor's source is a human donor in good health (CMV status not recorded). Some clones in this sample may be carry-over from other donors' samples. Sequences were obtained from PBMCs. V usage is TRBV7-9 and J usage is TRBJ1-4; TRBD1 matches at 7 bases. CDR3 DNA sequence: TGTGCCAGCAGCCCGAGACAGGGAGAACGGGATGAAAAACTGTTTTTT. Protein sequence: CASSPRQGERDEKLFF.